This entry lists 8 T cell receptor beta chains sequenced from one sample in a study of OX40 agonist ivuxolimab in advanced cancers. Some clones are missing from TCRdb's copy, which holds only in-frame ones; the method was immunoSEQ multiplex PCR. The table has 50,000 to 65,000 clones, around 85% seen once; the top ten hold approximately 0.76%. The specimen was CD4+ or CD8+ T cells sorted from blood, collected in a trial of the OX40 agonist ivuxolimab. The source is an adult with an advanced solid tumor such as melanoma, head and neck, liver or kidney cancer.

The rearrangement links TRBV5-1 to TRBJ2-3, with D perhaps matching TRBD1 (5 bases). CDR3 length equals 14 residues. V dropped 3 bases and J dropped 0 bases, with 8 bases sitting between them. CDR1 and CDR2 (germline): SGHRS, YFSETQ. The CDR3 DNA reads TGCGCCAGCAGCTATGGGGCTAGCACAGATACGCAGTATTTT. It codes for CASSYGASTDTQYF.

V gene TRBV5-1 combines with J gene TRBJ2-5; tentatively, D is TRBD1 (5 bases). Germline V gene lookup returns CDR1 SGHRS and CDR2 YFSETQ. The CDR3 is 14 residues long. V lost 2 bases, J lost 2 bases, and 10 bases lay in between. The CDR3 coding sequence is TGCGCCAGCAGCTTAGGGGTCCAACAAGAGACCCAGTACTTC. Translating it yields CASSLGVQQETQYF.

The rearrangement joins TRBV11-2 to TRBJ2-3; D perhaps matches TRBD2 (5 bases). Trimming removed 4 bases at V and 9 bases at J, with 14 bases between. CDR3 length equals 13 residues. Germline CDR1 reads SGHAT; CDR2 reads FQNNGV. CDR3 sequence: CASSSGELGTQYF. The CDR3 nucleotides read TGTGCCAGCAGCTCCGGGGAGCTGGGCACGCAGTATTTT.

The CDR3 DNA follows: TGCGCCAGCAGCCCCGACAGGTTAGTCTACGAGCAGTACTTC. Its translation is CASSPDRLVYEQYF. V and J are TRBV5-1 and TRBJ2-7; D may be TRBD1 (6 bases). The ends were cut back, 4 bases at V and 3 bases at J, with 14 bases in the middle. Germline V gene sequence: CDR1 SGHRS, CDR2 YFSETQ. This CDR3 is built from 14 residues.

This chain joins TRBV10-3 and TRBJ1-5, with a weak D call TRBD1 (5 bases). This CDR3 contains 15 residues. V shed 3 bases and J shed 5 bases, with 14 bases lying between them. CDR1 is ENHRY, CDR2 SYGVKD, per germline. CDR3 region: CAISESGDRYQPQHF. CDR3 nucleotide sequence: TGTGCCATCAGTGAATCGGGGGACCGTTATCAGCCCCAGCATTTT.

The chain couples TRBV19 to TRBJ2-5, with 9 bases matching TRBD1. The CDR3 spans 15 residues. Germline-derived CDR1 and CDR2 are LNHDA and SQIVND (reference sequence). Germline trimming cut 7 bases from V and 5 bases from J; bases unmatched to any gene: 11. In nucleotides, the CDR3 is TGTGCCAGTACCCTAGGGACAGGGCGGTGGGAGACCCAGTACTTC. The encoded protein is CASTLGTGRWETQYF.

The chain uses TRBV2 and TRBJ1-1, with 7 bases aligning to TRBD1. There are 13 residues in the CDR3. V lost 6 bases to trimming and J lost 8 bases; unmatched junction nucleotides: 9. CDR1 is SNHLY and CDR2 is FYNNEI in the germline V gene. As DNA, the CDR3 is TGTGCCAGCAGGGGCCTATGGACAGGAGAAGCTTTCTTT. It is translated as CASRGLWTGEAFF.

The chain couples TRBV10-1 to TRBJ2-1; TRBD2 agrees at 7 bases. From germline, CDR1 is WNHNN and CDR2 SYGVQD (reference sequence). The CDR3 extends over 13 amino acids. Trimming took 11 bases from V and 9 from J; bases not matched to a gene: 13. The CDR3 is CARPELAVGEQFF. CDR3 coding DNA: TGCGCCCGGCCTGAGCTAGCGGTAGGTGAGCAGTTCTTC.